The 11 T cell receptor beta chains reported below all come from one sample, sequenced in a study of cytomegalovirus exposure and HLA in healthy donors. Method: immunoSEQ multiplex PCR; TCRdb's copy keeps in-frame clones and lacks some. The repertoire has more than 85,000 clones, over 75% of them found once; the top ten carry 1.4% to 1.5%. Specimen: PBMCs. These receptors were obtained from a young woman in good health and CMV-seropositive.

This chain links TRBV4-1 with TRBJ1-5; a possible D gene is TRBD1 (6 bases). V shed 1 base and J shed 6 bases, with 13 bases lying between them. Germline-derived CDR1 and CDR2 are MGHRA and YSYEKL. The CDR3 covers 15 residues. CDR3 sequence: CASSQVQGVGQPQHF. CDR3 bases: TGCGCCAGCAGCCAAGTACAGGGTGTTGGTCAGCCCCAGCATTTT.

This chain links TRBV28 with TRBJ1-5; D remains unclear. Trimming stripped 4 bases from V and 2 bases from J, with 36 bases between. Germline V CDR1 and CDR2: MDHEN, SYDVKM. There are 23 residues in the CDR3. The DNA for the CDR3 is TGTGCCAGCAGTTCAGTACCCCAGTTTAGATTCAATACTACCGCCTCCCGCAATCAGCCCCAGCATTTT. Encoded protein: CASSSVPQFRFNTTASRNQPQHF. The full variable domain, with the rest looked up from reference TRBV28 and TRBJ1-5, is DVKVTQSSRYLVKRTGEKVFLECVQDMDHENMFWYRQDPGLGLRLIYFSYDVKMKEKGDIPEGYSVSREKKERFSLILESASTNQTSMYLCASSSVPQFRFNTTASRNQPQHFGDGTRLSIL.

This chain connects TRBV18 to TRBJ2-5; D is ambiguous. V was cut by 2 bases and J by 4 bases, with 14 bases left in between. Germline-derived CDR1 and CDR2 are KGHSH and LQKENI. This CDR3 has 15 amino acids. The chain's CDR3 is CASSPGLHKGETQYF. CDR3 sequence (DNA): TGTGCCAGCTCACCAGGGCTTCATAAAGGAGAGACCCAGTACTTC.

CDR3 bases: TGTGCCAGCAGTTTCCGGACGGGACTAGCGCTTTACGAGCAGTACTTC. It translates to CASSFRTGLALYEQYF. The rearrangement joins TRBV28 to TRBJ2-7; 10 bases agree with TRBD2. CDR3 length: 16 amino acids. The V gene's germline CDR1 is MDHEN and CDR2 SYDVKM. Trimming at V came to 3 bases and at J to 4 bases, leaving 9 bases not matched to a gene.

The rearrangement links TRBV6-6 to TRBJ2-1, with 11 nucleotides matching TRBD2. The CDR3 runs 15 residues. J lost 4 bases, V lost 2 bases, and 1 base had no gene match. The V gene's germline CDR1 is MNHNY and CDR2 SVGAGI (reference sequence). The CDR3 bases are TGTGCCAGCAGTTACGGGACTAGCGGTTACAATGAGCAGTTCTTC. Translation: CASSYGTSGYNEQFF.

This chain links TRBV5-6 with TRBJ2-7; D gene unclear. V was shortened by 1 base and J by 0 bases, with 8 bases between the two germline ends. CDR1 SGHDT and CDR2 YYEEEE come from the germline V gene. CDR3 length: 14 amino acids. For the CDR3, the DNA is TGTGCCAGCAGCTTGTTTGGCGGCTCCTACGAGCAGTACTTC. Amino acid sequence: CASSLFGGSYEQYF.

The gene calls are TRBV5-6 and TRBJ2-1, with a tentative D call TRBD2 (6 bases). Trimming left V 3 bases short and J 3 bases short, with 16 bases between. Germline V lookup: CDR1 SGHDT, CDR2 YYEEEE. CDR3 size: 16 residues. Written as DNA, the CDR3 is TGTGCCAGCAGCTCGGTGGCGCGGGGCGACTACAATGAGCAGTTCTTC. This codes for CASSSVARGDYNEQFF.

This clone was observed a few times. The gene calls are TRBV4-3 and TRBJ1-2; unclear D gene. This CDR3 comprises 14 residues. Germline V gene lookup returns CDR1 LGHNA and CDR2 YSLEER. Between the trimmed V and J ends, which lost 1 base and 1 base, there was a span of 7 bases. This CDR3 reads CASSQGGNNYGYTF. As DNA, the CDR3 is TGCGCCAGCAGCCAAGGCGGGAATAACTATGGCTACACCTTC.

V and J are TRBV4-1 and TRBJ2-2; the match to TRBD2 covers 14 bases. The CDR3 totals 21 residues. From germline, CDR1 is MGHRA and CDR2 YSYEKL. Trimming at V came to 4 bases and at J to 5 bases, leaving 18 bases not matched to a gene. The CDR3 nucleotides are TGCGCCAGCAGCCGATTCCCCTCCACCAGACTAGCGGGGGGGGTTACCGGGGAGCTGTTTTTT. This encodes CASSRFPSTRLAGGVTGELFF.

V usage is TRBV6-6 and J usage is TRBJ1-2, with D possibly being TRBD1 (6 bases). The CDR3 is 11 amino acids. V was pared by 9 bases and J by 8 bases, with 13 bases between. The germline gives CDR1 MNHNY, CDR2 SVGAGI (reference sequence). CDR3: CASATGGGYTF. DNA of the CDR3: TGTGCCAGTGCGACAGGCGGCGGCTACACCTTC.

The chain links TRBV27 to TRBJ1-2, with a weak D call TRBD1 (5 bases). The V end was cut by 5 bases, the J end by 7 bases, with 14 bases between. The CDR3 covers 13 residues. CDR1 MNHEY and CDR2 SMNVEV come from the germline V gene (reference sequence). CDR3 sequence: CASSAQGLGGYTF. For the CDR3, the DNA is TGTGCCAGCAGTGCGCAGGGATTAGGTGGCTACACCTTC.